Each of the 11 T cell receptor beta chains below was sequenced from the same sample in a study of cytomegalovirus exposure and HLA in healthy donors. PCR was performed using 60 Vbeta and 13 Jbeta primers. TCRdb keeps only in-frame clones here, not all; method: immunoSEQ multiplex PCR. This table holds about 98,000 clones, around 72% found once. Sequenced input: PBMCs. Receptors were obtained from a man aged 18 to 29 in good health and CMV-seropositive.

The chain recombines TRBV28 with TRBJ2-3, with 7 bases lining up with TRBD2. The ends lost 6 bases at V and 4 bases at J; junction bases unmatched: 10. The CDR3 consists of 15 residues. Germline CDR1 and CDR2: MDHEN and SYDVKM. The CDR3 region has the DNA TGTGCCAGCAGCAACCTGGGGGGGGGTGCAGATACGCAGTATTTT. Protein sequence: CASSNLGGGADTQYF.

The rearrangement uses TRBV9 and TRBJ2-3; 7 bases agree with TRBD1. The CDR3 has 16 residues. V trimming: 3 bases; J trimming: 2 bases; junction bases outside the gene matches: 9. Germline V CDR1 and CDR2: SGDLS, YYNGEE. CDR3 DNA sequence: TGTGCCAGCAGCGAGCTACCGACAGGGATCACAGATACGCAGTATTTT. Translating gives CASSELPTGITDTQYF.

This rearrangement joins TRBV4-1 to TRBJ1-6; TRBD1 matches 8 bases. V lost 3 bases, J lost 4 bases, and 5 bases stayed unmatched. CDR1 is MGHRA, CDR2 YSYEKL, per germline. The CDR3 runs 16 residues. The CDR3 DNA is TGCGCCAGCAGCCAGTCAGGGGGCAGATATAATTCACCCCTCCACTTT. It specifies CASSQSGGRYNSPLHF.

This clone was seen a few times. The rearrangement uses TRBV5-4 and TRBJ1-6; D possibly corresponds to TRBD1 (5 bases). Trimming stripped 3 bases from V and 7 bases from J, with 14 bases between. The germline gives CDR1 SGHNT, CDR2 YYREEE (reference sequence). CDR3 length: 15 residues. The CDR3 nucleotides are TGTGCCAGCAGCTCCCGCGGGGCTGACAATTCACCCCTCCACTTT. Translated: CASSSRGADNSPLHF.

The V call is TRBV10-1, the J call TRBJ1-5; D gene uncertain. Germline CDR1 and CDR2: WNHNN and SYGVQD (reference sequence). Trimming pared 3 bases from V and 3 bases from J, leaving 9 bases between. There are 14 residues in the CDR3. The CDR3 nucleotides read TGCGCCAGCAGTGAAGCTGGAGACAATCAGCCCCAGCATTTT. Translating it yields CASSEAGDNQPQHF.

In DNA form, the CDR3 reads TGTGCCAGCAGTTTAGCCCAGGGAGGTTATGAATTTAGGCTGAATTCACCCCTCCACTTT. It translates to CASSLAQGGYEFRLNSPLHF. The chain couples TRBV27 to TRBJ1-6, with D possibly being TRBD1 (5 bases). The CDR3 contains 20 residues. CDR1 and CDR2 (germline): MNHEY, SMNVEV (reference sequence). V lost 2 bases and J 7 bases, leaving 27 bases between the germline ends.

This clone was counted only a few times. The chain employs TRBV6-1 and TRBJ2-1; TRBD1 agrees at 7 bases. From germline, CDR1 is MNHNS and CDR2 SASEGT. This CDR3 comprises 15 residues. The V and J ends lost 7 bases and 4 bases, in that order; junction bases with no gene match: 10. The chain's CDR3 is CASTSLSGQYNEQFF. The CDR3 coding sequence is TGTGCCAGCACCTCCCTTTCGGGACAGTACAATGAGCAGTTCTTC.

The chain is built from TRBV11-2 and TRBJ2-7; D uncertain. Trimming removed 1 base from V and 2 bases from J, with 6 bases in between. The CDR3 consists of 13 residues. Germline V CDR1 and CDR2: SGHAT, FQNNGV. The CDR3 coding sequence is TGTGCCAGCAGCTTAGCAGTCACCTACGAGCAGTACTTC. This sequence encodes CASSLAVTYEQYF.

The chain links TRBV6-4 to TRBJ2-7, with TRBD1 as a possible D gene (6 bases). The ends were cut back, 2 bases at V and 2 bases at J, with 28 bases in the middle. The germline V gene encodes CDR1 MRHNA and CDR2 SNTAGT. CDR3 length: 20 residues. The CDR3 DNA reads TGTGCCAGCAGTGACACCGCACCTGAAAACAGGGAAGTAGGCCCCTACGAGCAGTACTTC. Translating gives CASSDTAPENREVGPYEQYF.

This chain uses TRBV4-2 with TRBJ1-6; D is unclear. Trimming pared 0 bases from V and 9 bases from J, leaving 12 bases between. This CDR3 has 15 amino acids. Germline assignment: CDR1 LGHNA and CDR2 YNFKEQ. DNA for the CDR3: TGTGCCAGCAGCCAAGACGTCCGGAGCGGTTCACCCCTCCACTTT. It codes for CASSQDVRSGSPLHF.

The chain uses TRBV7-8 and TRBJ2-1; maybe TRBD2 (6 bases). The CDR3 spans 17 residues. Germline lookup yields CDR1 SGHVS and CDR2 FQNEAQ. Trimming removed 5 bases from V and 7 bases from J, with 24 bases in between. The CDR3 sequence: CASSPPYLMQEGNEQFF. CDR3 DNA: TGTGCCAGCAGCCCCCCCTATCTCATGCAGGAGGGGAATGAGCAGTTCTTC. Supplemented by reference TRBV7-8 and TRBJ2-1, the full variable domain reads GAGVSQSPRYKVAKRGQDVALRCDPISGHVSLFWYQQALGQGPEFLTYFQNEAQLDKSGLPSDRFFAERPEGSVSTLKIQRTQQEDSAVYLCASSPPYLMQEGNEQFFGPGTRLTVL.